Detailed here is one T cell receptor (beta chain). Antigen specificity is unknown. Deletions cut 1 base from V and 4 bases from J, with 10 bases between. CDR3 length: 14 residues. Looked up from germline, CDR1 is MNHNS and CDR2 is SASEGT. Profiling relied on immunoSEQ multiplex PCR, and the TCRdb table lists in-frame clones only, not all of them. In the table there are roughly 2.2 million clones, roughly 92% of which are singletons. This record belongs to a study of shared clonotypes between healthy human individuals. General study points: For naive CD4 cells, roughly 5.5% of clonotypes were shared across a handful of donors.

The chain links TRBV6-1 to TRBJ2-5; D remains ambiguous. This TCR was sampled from a young man in good health. Some clones in this sample may be carry-over from other donors' samples. The material sequenced was naive CD4+ T cells from PBMCs. Subset indicated: CD45RA+ positively selected. In DNA, the CDR3 is TGTGCCAGCAGTGAAGAGTTGACGGGAGAGACCCAGTACTTC. Amino acid sequence: CASSEELTGETQYF.